A single sample gave rise to the 17 T cell receptor beta chains below, sequenced in a study of tumor and adjacent non-tumor tissue in lung cancer. RNA was extracted from bulk tissue without any cell sorting. This non-tumor lung sample came from over 3 cm beyond the tumor edge. TCRbeta libraries were built with three rounds of nested PCR, modified from ARM-PCR. TCRdb reanalysed the multiplex PCR reads using MiXCR and keeps one entry per CDR3 protein. The sample holds nearly 50,000 distinct CDR3 sequences, 64% seen once. The sequenced material came from distant non-tumor lung tissue. Receptor source: a woman in her sixties or seventies with non-small cell lung cancer.

This chain joins TRBV6-1 and TRBJ1-1; D gene ambiguous. This CDR3 is built from 15 residues. Trimming stripped 5 bases from V and 4 bases from J, with 17 bases between. Per germline, CDR1 MNHNS and CDR2 SASEGT. This chain's CDR3 is CASSPTSGASTEAFF. CDR3 in DNA: TGTGCCAGCAGTCCCACTTCGGGAGCGAGCACTGAAGCTTTCTTT.

The V call is TRBV30, the J call TRBJ2-6; possibly TRBD1 or TRBD2 for D (5 bases each). This CDR3 is built from 15 residues. Germline V gene sequence: CDR1 GTSNPN, CDR2 SVGIG (reference sequence). V was trimmed by 1 base and J by 2 bases, leaving 9 bases between them. Here the CDR3 DNA reads TGTGCCTGGAGTGGGACACTAGCTGGGGCCAACGTCCTGACTTTC. It translates to CAWSGTLAGANVLTF. Supplemented by reference TRBV30 and TRBJ2-6, the full variable domain reads SQTIHQWPATLVQPVGSPLSLECTVEGTSNPNLYWYRQAAGRGLQLLFYSVGIGQISSEVPQNLSASRPQDRQFILSSKKLLLSDSGFYLCAWSGTLAGANVLTFGAGSRLTVL.

In the case of this clonotype: The limits of the CDR3 on the DNA are not certain, so only TCRdb's listed CDR3 is given. The chain links TRBV4-1 to TRBJ1-1. Germline loops: CDR1 MGHRA, CDR2 YSYEKL. The CDR3 length is 14 residues, termini included. The CDR3 region is CASSQDSVGEGASF.

In regard to this clonotype: The junction does not match germline at one end; this may be a read error. This chain links TRBV4-2 with TRBJ1-2; D is perhaps TRBD1 (5 bases). The CDR3 totals 15 residues. Looked up from germline, CDR1 is LGHNA and CDR2 is YNFKEQ. The CDR3 loop reads CTSCQNGDGNYGYTF. DNA of the CDR3: TGTACCAGCTGCCAAAACGGGGACGGAAACTATGGCTACACCTTC.

Note on this clonotype: It is likely a read error, because the conserved phenylalanine at the end of the CDR3 is missing. This chain links TRBV28 with TRBJ2-5, with 7 bases identical to TRBD1. Germline values: CDR1 MDHEN, CDR2 SYDVKM. Trimming cost V 6 bases and J 4 bases; bases outside gene matches: 14. The CDR3 is 16 residues long. This chain's CDR3 is CASSPREGAVSETQYL. The CDR3 DNA reads as TGTGCCAGCAGCCCGCGAGAGGGGGCGGTTTCAGAGACCCAGTACCTC.

The chain uses TRBV20-1 and TRBJ2-3; D unclear. V lost 5 bases and J 6 bases, leaving 9 bases between the germline ends. The CDR3 consists of 11 residues. The germline V gene encodes CDR1 DFQATT and CDR2 SNEGSKA (reference sequence). In DNA form, the CDR3 reads TGCAGTGCTGGGTTCGGGGATACGCAGTATTTT. Amino acids: CSAGFGDTQYF.

The V and J genes are TRBV6-4 and TRBJ2-2; D perhaps matches TRBD1 (6 bases). CDR3 size: 13 residues. The germline CDR1 and CDR2 sequences are MRHNA and SNTAGT. The CDR3 nucleotides are TGTGACAACAGGGCAGCGAACACCGGGGAGCTGTTTTTT. Protein product: CDNRAANTGELFF.

The V and J genes are TRBV10-3 and TRBJ2-7; the D gene is possibly TRBD2 (6 bases). The CDR3 is 15 amino acids. Germline V gene data show CDR1 as ENHRY and CDR2 as SYGVKD. V was shortened by 2 bases and J by 4 bases, with 15 bases between the two germline ends. In DNA form, the CDR3 reads TGTGCCATCAGTGAGGGGACGGGGGACCTTTACGAGCAGTACTTC. Encoded protein: CAISEGTGDLYEQYF.

This clonotype appeared a few times. This chain links TRBV30 with TRBJ2-3; D remains ambiguous. Germline V gene sequence: CDR1 GTSNPN, CDR2 SVGIG (reference sequence). V shed 2 bases and J shed 2 bases, with 8 bases lying between them. This CDR3 has 13 amino acids. CDR3 region: CAWSSRDTDTQYF. The CDR3 DNA reads TGTGCCTGGAGTTCCCGAGACACAGATACGCAGTATTTT.

The sample holds one count of this clonotype. It may be a read error: a sequence one base away is much more abundant. The rearrangement joins TRBV11-2 to TRBJ1-5; D remains ambiguous. The V gene's germline CDR1 is SGHAT and CDR2 FQNNGV. The CDR3 contains 14 residues. V lost 0 bases to trimming and J lost 0 bases, with 3 bases between them. The CDR3 nucleotides read TGTGCCAGCAGCTTAGAGGATAGCAATCAGCCCCAGCATTTT. This translates into CASSLEDSNQPQHF.

The CDR3 reads CATSGQGFYEQYF. Written as DNA, the CDR3 is TGTGCCACCAGTGGACAGGGGTTCTACGAGCAGTACTTC. The V gene is TRBV24-1, the J gene TRBJ2-7, with TRBD1 matching over 8 bases. The CDR3 has 13 amino acids. J gave up 3 bases and V 5 bases, and 2 bases lay outside the gene matches. Germline-derived CDR1 and CDR2 are KGHDR and SFDVKD.

A single count supports this clonotype. One junction end disagrees with the germline gene, perhaps due to a read error. The chain carries TRBV6-5 and TRBJ2-3; D not certain. The length of the CDR3 is 15 residues. Germline V lookup: CDR1 MNHEY, CDR2 SVGAGI. CDR3 nucleotide sequence: TGTGCCAACTGTTACTCGTTTATGAACACAGATACCCAGTATTTT. It translates to CANCYSFMNTDTQYF.

On this clonotype itself: This may stem from a read error, because a much larger clone lies one nucleotide away. The CDR3 carries no conserved terminal phenylalanine or tryptophan, so it likely arises from a read error. The CDR3 spells CASSTDRLMNTEAFL. The CDR3 DNA reads TGTGCCAGCAGTACGGACAGACTTATGAACACTGAAGCTTTCCTT. V usage is TRBV13 and J usage is TRBJ1-1; a possible D gene is TRBD1 (6 bases). The CDR3 extends over 15 amino acids. Looked up from germline, CDR1 is PRHDT and CDR2 is FYEKMQ (reference sequence). Deletions cut 6 bases from V and 0 bases from J, with 14 bases between.

A remark on this clonotype: At one end, the junction sequence differs from germline, possibly due to a read error. This chain links TRBV29-1 with TRBJ2-3; 8 bases map to TRBD2. The CDR3 covers 15 residues. From germline, CDR1 is SQVTM and CDR2 ANQGSEA. The CDR3 is CSAAGAAGVPDTQYF. In DNA form, the CDR3 reads TGTAGCGCTGCAGGAGCAGCGGGAGTGCCAGATACGCAGTATTTT.

The chain joins TRBV9 to TRBJ2-5; D gene uncertain. The CDR3 is 13 amino acids. Germline CDR1 and CDR2: SGDLS and YYNGEE. Trimming removed 3 bases from V and 5 bases from J, with 11 bases in between. The CDR3 region has the DNA TGTGCCAGCAGCGCTGGGTATCCGGAGACCCAGTACTTC. Protein: CASSAGYPETQYF. Full variable domain (missing parts from reference TRBV9 and TRBJ2-5): DSGVTQTPKHLITATGQRVTLRCSPRSGDLSVYWYQQSLDQGLQFLIQYYNGEERAKGNILERFSAQQFPDLHSELNLSSLELGDSALYFCASSAGYPETQYFGPGTRLLVL.

On this clonotype itself: The germline gene is not matched at one end of the junction; a read error may be the cause. The V gene is TRBV12-3 or TRBV12-4, the J gene TRBJ2-5; no clear D. This CDR3 is 14 amino acids long. The CDR3 sequence: CASSLVNGQETQYF. The CDR3 coding sequence is TGTGCCAGCAGTTTAGTTAATGGCCAAGAAACCCAGTACTTC.

As to this clonotype: This may be a read error, as it is one base from a much larger clone. The CDR3 region is CASTLGRNQPQHF. The CDR3 DNA sequence: TGCGCCAGCACTCTTGGTCGGAATCAGCCCCAGCATTTT. This chain uses TRBV10-2 with TRBJ1-5; D call uncertain. Germline V lookup: CDR1 WSHSY, CDR2 SAAADI. Deletions cut 7 bases from V and 4 bases from J, with 11 bases between. This CDR3 has 13 residues.